This entry lists 9 T cell receptor beta chains sequenced from one sample in a study of beta chain features in type 1 diabetes. For these receptors, no antigen is known. Study-level findings and limits: Moderate yet significant TCRB CDR3 shortening was seen in Type 1 diabetes patients in all four CD4+ subsets.

The whole isolated RNA underwent reverse transcription, so sequencing captured expressed TCRB transcripts. TCRdb's table, derived via immunoSEQ multiplex PCR, lists solely in-frame clones and lacks some. The table shows hundreds of thousands of clones, with 11% occurring only once. Sequenced input: naive CD4+ T cells from blood. The receptors originated from a young man with type 1 diabetes.

The J gene is TRBJ1-4, the V gene TRBV5-1, with TRBD1 matching 9 bases. The J segment lost 7 bases and the V segment lost 4 bases, leaving 5 bases of the junction unmatched. The CDR3 is made up of 14 amino acids. CDR1 SGHRS and CDR2 YFSETQ come from the germline V gene. The CDR3 DNA is TGCGCCAGCAGCGGGGACAGGGCGGTTGAAAAACTGTTTTTT. This gives the protein CASSGDRAVEKLFF.

This clone was seen a handful of times. This chain links TRBV6-6 with TRBJ1-5; D is undetermined. Trimming took off 4 bases at V and 6 bases at J, with 7 bases between the two ends. Germline lookup yields CDR1 MNHNY and CDR2 SVGAGI (reference sequence). This CDR3 contains 12 residues. For the CDR3, the DNA is TGTGCCAGCAGTTCCGACATTCAGCCCCAGCATTTT. The encoded protein is CASSSDIQPQHF.

J is TRBJ2-5 and V is TRBV29-1, with 9 nucleotides matching TRBD1. Germline trimming cut 6 bases from V and 4 bases from J; bases unmatched to any gene: 3. CDR3 size: 12 residues. Germline assignment: CDR1 SQVTM and CDR2 ANQGSEA. CDR3 nucleotides: TGCAGCGTGGGACAGGGAGGAGAGACCCAGTACTTC. Translation gives CSVGQGGETQYF.

This clone was seen more than once but under ten times. The chain recombines TRBV5-1 with TRBJ1-2; TRBD1 matches at 10 bases. J gave up 3 bases and V 4 bases, and 3 bases lay outside the gene matches. CDR1 SGHRS and CDR2 YFSETQ come from the germline V gene. The CDR3 has 14 residues. The CDR3 coding sequence is TGCGCCAGCAGCGGGACAGGGGAAGACTATGGCTACACCTTC. It codes for CASSGTGEDYGYTF.

Details on this clone: The same CDR3 can be traced to other DNA sequences in this sample. The rearrangement links TRBV18 to TRBJ2-7, with TRBD1 identical over 9 bases. Germline values: CDR1 KGHSH, CDR2 LQKENI. The CDR3 extends over 15 amino acids. The J segment lost 0 bases and the V segment lost 3 bases, leaving 3 bases of the junction unmatched. The CDR3 here is CASSPGTGSSYEQYF. CDR3 DNA: TGTGCCAGCTCACCCGGGACAGGGAGCTCCTACGAGCAGTACTTC.

V and J are TRBV28 and TRBJ1-1; D is undetermined. Trimming removed 3 bases at V and 6 bases at J, with 8 bases between. Per germline, CDR1 MDHEN and CDR2 SYDVKM. This CDR3 has 12 amino acids. CDR3 residues: CASSFRFPEAFF. For the CDR3, the DNA is TGTGCCAGCAGTTTCAGGTTCCCTGAAGCTTTCTTT.

Note on this clone: The sample contains more than one DNA sequence encoding this CDR3. CDR3 in amino acids: CASSFTGEETQYF. CDR3 sequence (DNA): TGTGCCAGCAGCTTTACAGGGGAAGAGACCCAGTACTTC. V usage is TRBV7-2 and J usage is TRBJ2-5; 7 positions agree with TRBD1. The J segment lost 3 bases and the V segment lost 3 bases, leaving 1 base of the junction unmatched. Germline CDR1 is SGHTA and CDR2 is FQGNSA. The CDR3 runs 13 residues.

This rearrangement joins TRBV9 to TRBJ2-5; 7 positions match TRBD2. The CDR3 is made up of 14 amino acids. With V trimmed by 4 bases and J by 4 bases, 7 bases remained unmatched. The germline V gene has CDR1 SGDLS and CDR2 YYNGEE. The CDR3 sequence: CASSRAAGRETQYF. As DNA, the CDR3 is TGTGCCAGCAGCCGCGCAGCGGGGAGAGAGACCCAGTACTTC.

This clone was detected only a few times. DNA of the CDR3: TGTGCCTGGAGTGGGGGACTAGCGGGGGGTGATACGCAGTATTTT. Its protein is CAWSGGLAGGDTQYF. The chain combines TRBV30 with TRBJ2-3, with 15 positions matching TRBD2. The CDR3 is 15 amino acids. V was pared by 1 base and J by 6 bases, with 2 bases of the junction left unmatched. Per germline, CDR1 GTSNPN and CDR2 SVGIG (reference sequence). Looking up the rest from reference TRBV30 and TRBJ2-3 gives the full variable domain: SQTIHQWPATLVQPVGSPLSLECTVEGTSNPNLYWYRQAAGRGLQLLFYSVGIGQISSEVPQNLSASRPQDRQFILSSKKLLLSDSGFYLCAWSGGLAGGDTQYFGPGTRLTVL.